This TCR beta chain was recorded in a study of cytomegalovirus exposure and HLA in healthy donors. The PCR had 60 Vbeta and 13 Jbeta primers. Original processing methods: About 11 million of the 80 million or so unique TCR beta chains counted in a later analysis were shared. Repertoires were generated with immunoSEQ multiplex PCR, while TCRdb's copy carries only in-frame clones and drops some. D and trimming were read from the DNA, whereas the V and J calls and clone size are those reported in that table. The sample comprises roughly 190,000 clones, roughly 75% of which are singletons, and about 4.6% rests with the top ten. Sample: PBMCs. This clonotype was obtained from a young man in good health and CMV-seropositive.

Here the CDR3 DNA reads TGTGCCAGCAGTGGACAGGGGGCTGGCATTCAGTACTTC. This gives the protein CASSGQGAGIQYF. The chain recombines TRBV2 with TRBJ2-4, with 10 nucleotides matching TRBD1. CDR1 is SNHLY and CDR2 is FYNNEI in the germline V gene. CDR3 length: 13 residues. Unmatched junction bases numbered 3, after V lost 4 bases and J lost 9 bases.